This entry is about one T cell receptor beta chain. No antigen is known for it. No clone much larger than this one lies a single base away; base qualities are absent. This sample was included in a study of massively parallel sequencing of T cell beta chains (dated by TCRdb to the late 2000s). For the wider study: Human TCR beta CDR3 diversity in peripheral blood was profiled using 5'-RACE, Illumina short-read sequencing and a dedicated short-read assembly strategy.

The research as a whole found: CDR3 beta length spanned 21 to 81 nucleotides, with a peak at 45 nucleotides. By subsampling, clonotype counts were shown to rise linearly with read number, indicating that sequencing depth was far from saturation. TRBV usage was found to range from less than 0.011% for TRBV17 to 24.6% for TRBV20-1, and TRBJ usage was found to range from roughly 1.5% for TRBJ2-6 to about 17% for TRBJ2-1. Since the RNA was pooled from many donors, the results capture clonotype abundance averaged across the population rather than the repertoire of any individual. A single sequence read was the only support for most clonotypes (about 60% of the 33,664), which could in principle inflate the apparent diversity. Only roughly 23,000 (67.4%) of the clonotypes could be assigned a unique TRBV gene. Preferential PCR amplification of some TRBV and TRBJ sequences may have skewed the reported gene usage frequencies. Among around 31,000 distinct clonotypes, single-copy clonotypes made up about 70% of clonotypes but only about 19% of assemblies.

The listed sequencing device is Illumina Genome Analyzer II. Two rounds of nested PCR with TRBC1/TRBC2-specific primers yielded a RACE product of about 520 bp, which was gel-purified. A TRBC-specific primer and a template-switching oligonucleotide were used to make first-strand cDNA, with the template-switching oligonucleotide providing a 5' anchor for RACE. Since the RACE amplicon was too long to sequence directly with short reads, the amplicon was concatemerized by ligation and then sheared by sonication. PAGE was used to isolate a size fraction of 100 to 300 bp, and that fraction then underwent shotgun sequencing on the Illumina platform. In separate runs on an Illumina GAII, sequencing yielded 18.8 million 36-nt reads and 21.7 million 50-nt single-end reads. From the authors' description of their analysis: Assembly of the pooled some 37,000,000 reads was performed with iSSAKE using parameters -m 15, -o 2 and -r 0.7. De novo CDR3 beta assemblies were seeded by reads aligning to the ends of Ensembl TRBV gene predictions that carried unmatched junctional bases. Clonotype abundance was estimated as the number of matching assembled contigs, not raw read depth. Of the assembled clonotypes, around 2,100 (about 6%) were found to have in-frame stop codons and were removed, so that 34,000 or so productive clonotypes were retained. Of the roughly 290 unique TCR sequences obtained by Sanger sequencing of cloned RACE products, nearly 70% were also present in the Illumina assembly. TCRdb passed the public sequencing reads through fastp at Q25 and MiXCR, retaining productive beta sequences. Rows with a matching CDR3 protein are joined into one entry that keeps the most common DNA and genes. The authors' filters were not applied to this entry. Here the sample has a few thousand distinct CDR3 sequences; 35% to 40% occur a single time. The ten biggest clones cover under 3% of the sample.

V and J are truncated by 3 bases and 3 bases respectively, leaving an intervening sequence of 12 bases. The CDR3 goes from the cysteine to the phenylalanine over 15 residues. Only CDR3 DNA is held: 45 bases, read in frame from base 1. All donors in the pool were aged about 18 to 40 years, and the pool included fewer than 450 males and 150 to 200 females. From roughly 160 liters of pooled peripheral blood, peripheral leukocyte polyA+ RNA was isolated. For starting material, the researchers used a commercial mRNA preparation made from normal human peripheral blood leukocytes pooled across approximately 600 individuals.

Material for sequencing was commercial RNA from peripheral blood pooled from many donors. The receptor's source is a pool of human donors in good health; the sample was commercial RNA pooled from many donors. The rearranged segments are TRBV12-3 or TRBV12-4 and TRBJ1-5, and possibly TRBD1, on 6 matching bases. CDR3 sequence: CASSLGTNLNQPQHF. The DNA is TGTGCCAGCAGTTTGGGGACAAACCTCAATCAGCCCCAGCATTTT.